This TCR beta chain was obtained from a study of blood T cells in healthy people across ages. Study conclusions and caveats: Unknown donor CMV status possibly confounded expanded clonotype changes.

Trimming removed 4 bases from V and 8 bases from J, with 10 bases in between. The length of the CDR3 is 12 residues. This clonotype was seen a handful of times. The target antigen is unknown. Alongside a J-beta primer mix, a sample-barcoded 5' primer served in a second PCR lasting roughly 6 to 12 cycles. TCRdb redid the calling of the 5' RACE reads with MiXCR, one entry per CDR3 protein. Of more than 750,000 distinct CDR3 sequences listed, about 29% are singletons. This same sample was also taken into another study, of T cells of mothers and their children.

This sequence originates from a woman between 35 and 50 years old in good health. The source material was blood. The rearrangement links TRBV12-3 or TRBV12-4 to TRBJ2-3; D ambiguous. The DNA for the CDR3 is TGTGCCAGCAGTTCCTCTAGAGTTACGCAGTATTTT. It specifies CASSSSRVTQYF.